One and the same sample provided the 3 T cell receptor beta chains below, sequenced in a study of blood T cell repertoires in COVID-19. Here immunoSEQ multiplex PCR was the method, and the copy in TCRdb shows in-frame clones only, minus some. This sample has approximately 250,000 clones, with approximately 90% found just once. Sequenced: PBMCs or T cells enriched from blood (not recorded which). All receptors derive from a woman aged 25 to 39 with acute COVID-19.

This clone was found once. V is TRBV4-1 and J is TRBJ2-7; D is perhaps TRBD2 (5 bases). This CDR3 has 17 amino acids. With 2 bases removed from V and 0 bases from J, the gap between germline ends came to 17 bases. Looked up from germline, CDR1 is MGHRA and CDR2 is YSYEKL. The CDR3 protein is CASSQFILLGTSYEQYF. CDR3 nucleotide sequence: TGCGCCAGCAGCCAATTTATTTTACTAGGAACCTCCTACGAGCAGTACTTC.

The V call is TRBV11-2, the J call TRBJ2-7; 9 positions agree with TRBD2. CDR1 SGHAT and CDR2 FQNNGV come from the germline V gene. V shed 5 bases and J 3 bases; nucleotides not matched to a gene: 17. The CDR3 is made up of 18 amino acids. CDR3 amino acids: CASSPIVTSGAFVYEQYF. The CDR3 DNA reads as TGTGCCAGCAGCCCGATAGTGACTAGCGGAGCTTTCGTCTACGAGCAGTACTTC.

V and J are TRBV5-8 and TRBJ1-3, with D unclear. In germline, CDR1 is SGHTS, CDR2 YDEGEE. Trimming stripped 0 bases from V and 2 bases from J, with 9 bases between. The CDR3 consists of 15 residues. The chain's CDR3 is CASSLAGIPGNTIYF. CDR3 nucleotide sequence: TGTGCCAGCAGCTTGGCCGGTATCCCTGGAAACACCATATATTTT.